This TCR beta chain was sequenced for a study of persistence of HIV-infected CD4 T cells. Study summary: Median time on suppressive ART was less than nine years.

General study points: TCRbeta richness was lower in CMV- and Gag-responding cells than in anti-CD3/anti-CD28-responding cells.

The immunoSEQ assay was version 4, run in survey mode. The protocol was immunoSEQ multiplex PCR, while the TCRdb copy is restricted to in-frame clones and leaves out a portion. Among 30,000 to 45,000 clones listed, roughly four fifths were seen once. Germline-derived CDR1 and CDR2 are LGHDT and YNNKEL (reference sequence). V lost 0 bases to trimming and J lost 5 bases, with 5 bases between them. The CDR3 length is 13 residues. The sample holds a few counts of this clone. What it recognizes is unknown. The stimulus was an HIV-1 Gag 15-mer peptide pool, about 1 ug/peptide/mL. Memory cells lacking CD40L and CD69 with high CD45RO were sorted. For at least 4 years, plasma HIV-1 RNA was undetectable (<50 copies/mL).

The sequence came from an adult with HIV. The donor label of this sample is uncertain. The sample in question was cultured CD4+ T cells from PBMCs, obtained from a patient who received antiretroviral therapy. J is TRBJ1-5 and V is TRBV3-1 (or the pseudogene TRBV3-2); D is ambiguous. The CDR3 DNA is TGTGCCAGCAGCCAAGATCGGGATCAGCCCCAGCATTTT. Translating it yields CASSQDRDQPQHF.